One T cell receptor (beta chain) is described in this entry. Its antigen is as yet unknown. This record comes from a study of tumor-infiltrating lymphocytes in primary liver carcinoma. Overall study context: Resection treated the patients' primary liver carcinoma. Spanning 30 to 69 years of age, the patients were men and women. Study outcomes and limitations: Tumor-adjacent and tumor-blood pairs showed less overlap than tumor region pairs. Since sampling was bulk and unsorted, CD4+ and CD8+ repertoires were not compared.

CDR3 length equals 16 residues. Making TCR beta cDNA involved approximately 480 ng total RNA and a constant-region primer. Construction of TCR beta libraries relied on three successive nested multiplex PCR rounds employing slightly modified ARM-PCR. Two initial PCR rounds of around 10 cycles each paired TRBV1-TRBV30 forward primers with a C-beta reverse primer. TCRdb re-called the multiplex PCR reads with MiXCR, one entry per CDR3 protein. The data show approximately 300,000 distinct CDR3 sequences, roughly two thirds seen once. Out of unsorted whole blood came the blood RNA, and germline DNA was extracted as well.

This clonotype was sampled from a man aged 35-49 years with primary liver carcinoma and hepatitis B virus infection. Sequenced material: peripheral blood. The chain carries TRBV12-1 and TRBJ1-5; TRBD1, as called in the table, went unchecked against the DNA. TRBV12-1 is classified as a pseudogene. As DNA, the CDR3 is TGTGCCAGCAGCCAAATCCGGGCGAGGAGCAATCAGTCCCAGCATTTT. Its protein product is CASSQIRARSNQSQHF.